The next 12 T cell receptor beta chains were all read from a single sample in a study of blood T cells in healthy people across ages. Next came a second PCR, run for about 6 to 11 cycles, which used a sample-barcoded 5' primer along with a J-beta primer mix. TCRdb processed the 5' RACE reads anew with MiXCR; each CDR3 protein has one entry. The sample yields about 640,000 distinct CDR3 sequences, approximately 50% seen once. The specimen was blood. The receptors originated from a man aged 55 to 69 in good health.

This chain joins TRBV20-1 and TRBJ1-2; 7 nucleotides match TRBD1. The germline CDR1 and CDR2 sequences are DFQATT and SNEGSKA (reference sequence). This CDR3 has 13 residues. V was clipped by 5 bases and J by 8 bases; unmatched bases: 11. CDR3 nucleotides: TGCAGTGCTCCAGGGGAAGGAGGGGGCGGCTACACCTTC. It encodes CSAPGEGGGGYTF.

This rearrangement joins TRBV7-2 to TRBJ2-4; D possibly corresponds to TRBD1 (5 bases). The CDR3 has 15 residues. Trimming shortened V by 1 base and J by 7 bases, and 14 bases separated the two germline ends. Germline CDR1 reads SGHTA; CDR2 reads FQGNSA. CDR3 in amino acids: CASSLGSGIGNIQYF. CDR3 nucleotide sequence: TGTGCCAGCAGCTTAGGGTCAGGGATTGGTAACATTCAGTACTTC.

The rearrangement uses TRBV12-3 or TRBV12-4 and TRBJ2-1, with a weak D call TRBD1 (6 bases). Trimming took off 8 bases at V and 15 bases at J, with 20 bases between the two ends. The CDR3 extends over 12 amino acids. The CDR3 nucleotides are TGTGCCAGCGGGAAACAGGGCCCGAAGAGGTTCTTC. Its translation is CASGKQGPKRFF.

This clonotype was counted only a few times. This chain joins TRBV20-1 and TRBJ2-5, with 8 bases matching TRBD2. J lost 5 bases, V lost 0 bases, and 8 bases had no gene match. The CDR3 length is 15 residues. Per the germline V gene, CDR1 is DFQATT and CDR2 is SNEGSKA (reference sequence). CDR3 sequence reads: CSARDFREGMETQYF. CDR3 in DNA: TGCAGTGCTAGAGATTTCCGGGAGGGGATGGAGACCCAGTACTTC.

CDR3 nucleotides: TGTGCCAGCAGCCAAGCGTCCGGGATCGGTGGCTACACCTTC. It encodes CASSQASGIGGYTF. The chain is built from TRBV14 and TRBJ1-2; no clear D gene. This CDR3 has 14 residues. V lost 1 base and J lost 7, with 13 bases in between. Germline values: CDR1 SGHDN, CDR2 FVKESK.

This rearrangement joins TRBV7-6 to TRBJ2-4, with a tentative D call TRBD1 (5 bases). V gave up 5 bases and J gave up 1 base, with 12 bases separating them. CDR3 length: 15 residues. From germline, CDR1 is SGHVS and CDR2 FNYEAQ. The CDR3, as DNA: TGTGCCAGCAGCCTACCCCACAGGGCCAAAAACATTCAGTACTTC. This gives the protein CASSLPHRAKNIQYF.

The chain recombines TRBV2 with TRBJ2-1; no reliable D call. Looked up from germline, CDR1 is SNHLY and CDR2 is FYNNEI. The CDR3 loop spans 15 amino acids. V was cut by 7 bases and J by 6 bases, with 19 bases left in between. The CDR3 here is CASNWALRNCNEQFF. For the CDR3, the DNA is TGTGCCAGCAATTGGGCCCTCCGCAACTGCAATGAGCAGTTCTTC. The whole variable domain, filled in from reference TRBV2 and TRBJ2-1, reads EPEVTQTPSHQVTQMGQEVILRCVPISNHLYFYWYRQILGQKVEFLVSFYNNEISEKSEIFDDQFSVERPDGSNFTLKIRSTKLEDSAMYFCASNWALRNCNEQFFGPGTRLTVL.

The V and J genes are TRBV11-2 and TRBJ1-5; TRBD1 aligns across 8 bases. Germline V lookup: CDR1 SGHAT, CDR2 FQNNGV. The CDR3 contains 14 residues. Unmatched junction bases numbered 4, after V lost 5 bases and J lost 4 bases. The CDR3 nucleotides are TGTGCCAGCAGCAACGACAGGGGAAATCAGCCCCAGCATTTT. Protein product: CASSNDRGNQPQHF. Using reference TRBV11-2 and TRBJ1-5 for the parts outside the CDR3, the full variable domain is EAGVAQSPRYKIIEKRQSVAFWCNPISGHATLYWYQQILGQGPKLLIQFQNNGVVDDSQLPKDRFSAERLKGVDSTLKIQPAKLEDSAVYLCASSNDRGNQPQHFGDGTRLSIL.

This clonotype showed up just a few times. This chain links TRBV21-1 with TRBJ2-1; TRBD1 reflects the table's D call only, with no check against the DNA. TRBV21-1 is a pseudogene segment. CDR3 size: 14 residues. CDR3 sequence reads: CASSEGQGYNEQFF. CDR3 nucleotide sequence: TGTGCCAGCAGCGAGGGACAGGGCTACAATGAGCAGTTCTTC.

This clonotype was observed a handful of times. The chain joins TRBV28 to TRBJ2-5; 7 bases fit TRBD1. The CDR3 covers 15 residues. CDR1 is MDHEN and CDR2 is SYDVKM in the germline V gene. The V gene end was trimmed by 5 bases and the J gene end by 5 bases; junction bases not matched to a gene: 11. The CDR3 nucleotides read TGTGCCAGCAGTAAACGACAGGGATCGTTGGAGACCCAGTACTTC. Translation gives CASSKRQGSLETQYF.

V gene TRBV7-2 combines with J gene TRBJ2-1; 15 nucleotides agree with TRBD2. CDR1 is SGHTA, CDR2 FQGNSA, per germline. The trim removed 5 bases at V and 10 bases at J, leaving 12 bases unmatched. There are 17 residues in the CDR3. This CDR3 is CASSARPGTSGGWEQFF. For the CDR3, the DNA is TGTGCCAGCAGCGCTCGACCAGGGACTAGCGGGGGGTGGGAGCAGTTCTTC.

V usage is TRBV9 and J usage is TRBJ2-7, with 12 bases lining up with TRBD1. Trimming at V came to 0 bases and at J to 6 bases, leaving 4 bases not matched to a gene. This CDR3 has 15 amino acids. Germline V gene sequence: CDR1 SGDLS, CDR2 YYNGEE. The CDR3, as DNA: TGTGCCAGCAGCGTAGGGGGGGACAGGGGGCTCGAGCAGTACTTC. It is translated as CASSVGGDRGLEQYF.